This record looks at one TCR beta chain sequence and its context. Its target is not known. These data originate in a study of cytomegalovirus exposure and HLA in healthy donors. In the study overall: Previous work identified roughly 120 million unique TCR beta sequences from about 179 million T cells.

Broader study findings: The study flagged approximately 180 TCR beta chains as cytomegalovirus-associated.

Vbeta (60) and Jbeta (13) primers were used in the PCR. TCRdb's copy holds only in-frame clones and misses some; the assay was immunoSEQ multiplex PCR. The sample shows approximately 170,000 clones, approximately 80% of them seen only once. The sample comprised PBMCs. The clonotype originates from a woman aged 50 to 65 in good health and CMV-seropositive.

The CDR3 spells CASSLEVAGSSGELFF. The CDR3, as DNA: TGCGCCAGCAGCTTGGAGGTAGCGGGAAGCTCCGGGGAGCTGTTTTTT. The chain uses TRBV5-1 and TRBJ2-2; TRBD2 aligns across 8 bases. Losses at the gene ends were 0 bases for V and 6 bases for J; bases not matched to a gene: 7. The CDR3 spans 16 residues. The V gene's germline CDR1 is SGHRS and CDR2 YFSETQ.